A single sample gave rise to the 25 T cell receptor beta chains below, sequenced in a study of blood T cell repertoires in COVID-19. This table comes from immunoSEQ multiplex PCR, and its TCRdb copy is limited to in-frame clones, with some not included. The sample consists of under 350,000 clones, 85% of them appearing once. The source material was peripheral blood. All receptors come from a human donor in a cohort sampled during active COVID-19.

The CDR3, as DNA: TGTGCCAGCAGCTTGGCCGACTCCTCGGCACCCCTCCACTTT. Protein: CASSLADSSAPLHF. The rearrangement links TRBV5-6 to TRBJ1-6; D gene ambiguous. Trimming removed 0 bases from V and 11 bases from J, with 12 bases in between. Germline V gene sequence: CDR1 SGHDT, CDR2 YYEEEE. The CDR3 has 14 residues.

The V and J genes are TRBV30 and TRBJ2-3, with D unresolved. The CDR3 runs 12 residues. Per germline, CDR1 GTSNPN and CDR2 SVGIG (reference sequence). With 3 bases removed from V and 4 bases from J, the gap between germline ends came to 8 bases. The CDR3 region has the DNA TGTGCCTGGAGCAGTCTGGCAGATACGCAGTATTTT. Translation gives CAWSSLADTQYF. Using reference TRBV30 and TRBJ2-3 for the parts outside the CDR3, the full variable domain is SQTIHQWPATLVQPVGSPLSLECTVEGTSNPNLYWYRQAAGRGLQLLFYSVGIGQISSEVPQNLSASRPQDRQFILSSKKLLLSDSGFYLCAWSSLADTQYFGPGTRLTVL.

The V call is TRBV19, the J call TRBJ1-5; TRBD1 aligns across 7 bases. V gave up 10 bases and J gave up 4 bases; unmatched junction bases: 4. Germline values: CDR1 LNHDA, CDR2 SQIVND (reference sequence). This CDR3 region has 12 residues. The DNA of the CDR3 is TGTGCCACCAAACAGGGGAATCAGCCCCAGCATTTT. Amino acid sequence: CATKQGNQPQHF.

The chain joins TRBV5-5 to TRBJ1-2, with 10 nucleotides matching TRBD1. From germline, CDR1 is SGHKS and CDR2 YYEKEE (reference sequence). V shed 0 bases and J 6 bases; nucleotides not matched to a gene: 5. This CDR3 spans 15 amino acids. Here the CDR3 DNA reads TGTGCCAGCAGCTTGGGAGCCGGGACAGGGGATGGCTACACCTTC. Its translation is CASSLGAGTGDGYTF.

The rearrangement links TRBV29-1 to TRBJ2-7; D may be TRBD2 (6 bases). The CDR3 contains 16 residues. Germline V gene lookup returns CDR1 SQVTM and CDR2 ANQGSEA. Trimming shortened V by 4 bases and J by 2 bases, and 21 bases separated the two germline ends. The CDR3 region is CSVGLGSGAGTYEQYF. CDR3 sequence (DNA): TGCAGCGTTGGTTTGGGATCCGGGGCGGGGACCTACGAGCAGTACTTC.

The J gene is TRBJ2-3, the V gene TRBV9; the D is unclear. Trimming left V 4 bases short and J 6 bases short, with 12 bases between. The CDR3 loop spans 13 amino acids. The germline V gene has CDR1 SGDLS and CDR2 YYNGEE. The CDR3 sequence: CASSLPGFDTQYF. CDR3 DNA: TGTGCCAGCAGCCTTCCCGGTTTTGATACGCAGTATTTT.

The V and J genes are TRBV29-1 and TRBJ1-1; TRBD1 is a possible D gene (5 bases). Germline CDR1 reads SQVTM; CDR2 reads ANQGSEA. This CDR3 region has 12 residues. The germline V and J ends were trimmed by 5 bases and 4 bases, with 11 bases remaining between them. CDR3 coding DNA: TGCAGCGTTCCAGGGAAGGCCACTGAAGCTTTCTTT. This codes for CSVPGKATEAFF.

This chain links TRBV4-2 with TRBJ1-2; D is unresolved. The ends were cut back, 3 bases at V and 0 bases at J, with 14 bases in the middle. The germline V gene has CDR1 LGHNA and CDR2 YNFKEQ. The CDR3 runs to 16 residues. CDR3 region: CASSQGRSRSNYGYTF. In nucleotides, the CDR3 is TGTGCCAGCAGCCAGGGGAGGTCTCGCTCTAACTATGGCTACACCTTC.

The chain joins TRBV7-6 to TRBJ2-3, with 7 bases matching TRBD2. The CDR3 extends over 15 amino acids. Germline CDR1 SGHVS, CDR2 FNYEAQ. Losses at the gene ends were 1 base for V and 5 bases for J; bases not matched to a gene: 6. The CDR3 coding sequence is TGTGCCAGCAGCTTAGGGCAGTTAGCGGGAGATACGCAGTATTTT. This translates into CASSLGQLAGDTQYF. The full variable domain, completed using reference TRBV7-6 and TRBJ2-3, is GAGVSQSPRYKVTKRGQDVALRCDPISGHVSLYWYRQALGQGPEFLTYFNYEAQQDKSGLPNDRFSAERPEGSISTLTIQRTEQRDSAMYRCASSLGQLAGDTQYFGPGTRLTVL.

This clone was seen once. The chain combines TRBV7-9 with TRBJ2-3, with TRBD1 as a possible D gene (6 bases). CDR1 SEHNR and CDR2 FQNEAQ come from the germline V gene (reference sequence). The CDR3 totals 17 residues. V lost 5 bases to trimming and J lost 2 bases, with 20 bases between them. CDR3 loop: CASSTQGRSNPTDTQYF. DNA for the CDR3: TGTGCCAGCAGCACCCAGGGGCGCAGCAACCCCACAGATACGCAGTATTTT.

This chain connects TRBV2 to TRBJ2-7; D call uncertain. The V gene lost 3 bases and the J gene lost 0 bases, with 9 bases spanning the gap. The CDR3 loop spans 14 amino acids. Germline CDR1 is SNHLY and CDR2 is FYNNEI. In DNA, the CDR3 is TGTGCCAGCAGTGACCAGGCGAGCTCCTACGAGCAGTACTTC. It translates to CASSDQASSYEQYF. Complete variable domain (other parts from reference TRBV2 and TRBJ2-7): EPEVTQTPSHQVTQMGQEVILRCVPISNHLYFYWYRQILGQKVEFLVSFYNNEISEKSEIFDDQFSVERPDGSNFTLKIRSTKLEDSAMYFCASSDQASSYEQYFGPGTRLTVT.

The chain combines TRBV5-1 with TRBJ1-6; no clear D. The CDR3 spans 15 residues. Between the trimmed V and J ends, which lost 5 bases and 0 bases, there was a span of 9 bases. The germline V gene has CDR1 SGHRS and CDR2 YFSETQ. CDR3 DNA: TGCGCCAGCAGAGGTGGGAGCTCCTATAATTCACCCCTCCACTTT. Its translation: CASRGGSSYNSPLHF.

V gene TRBV5-1 combines with J gene TRBJ1-2; maybe TRBD1 (5 bases). Trimming removed 4 bases at V and 3 bases at J, with 10 bases between. The CDR3 is 13 amino acids. Looked up from germline, CDR1 is SGHRS and CDR2 is YFSETQ. CDR3 region: CASSVTGDYGYTF. Written as DNA, the CDR3 is TGCGCCAGCAGCGTCACAGGTGACTATGGCTACACCTTC.

In DNA form, the CDR3 reads TGCAGCGTTGAAGATCGGGACAGGGGACACATCACCGGGGAGCTGTTTTTT. Amino acid sequence: CSVEDRDRGHITGELFF. This chain links TRBV29-1 with TRBJ2-2; 10 bases line up with TRBD1. The CDR3 is 17 amino acids. CDR1 is SQVTM, CDR2 ANQGSEA, per germline. The J segment lost 4 bases and the V segment lost 0 bases, leaving 8 bases of the junction unmatched.

The chain recombines TRBV12-3 or TRBV12-4 with TRBJ1-2, with 7 bases lining up with TRBD1. J gave up 7 bases and V 9 bases, and 11 bases lay outside the gene matches. The CDR3 has 13 residues. The CDR3: CASTRQGSFGYTF. CDR3 in DNA: TGTGCCAGTACCCGACAGGGATCGTTTGGCTACACCTTC.

The chain couples TRBV5-6 to TRBJ1-2, with 8 bases that match TRBD1. The CDR3 has 14 amino acids. Germline V gives CDR1 SGHDT, CDR2 YYEEEE. V trimming: 3 bases; J trimming: 8 bases; junction bases outside the gene matches: 9. The CDR3 DNA reads TGTGCCAGCAGCTCACAAAGACAGGGGAGAGGCTACACCTTC. It translates to CASSSQRQGRGYTF.

This chain joins TRBV5-4 and TRBJ2-5, with TRBD2 identical over 10 bases. The CDR3 spans 14 residues. CDR1 is SGHNT and CDR2 is YYREEE in the germline V gene (reference sequence). V lost 0 bases to trimming and J lost 5 bases; unmatched junction nucleotides: 1. The CDR3 bases are TGTGCCAGCAGCTTGGAGGGACTAGCGGAGACCCAGTACTTC. The encoded protein is CASSLEGLAETQYF. The full variable domain, in which reference TRBV5-4 and TRBJ2-5 provide the parts outside the CDR3, is ETGVTQSPTHLIKTRGQQVTLRCSSQSGHNTVSWYQQALGQGPQFIFQYYREEENGRGNFPPRFSGLQFPNYSSELNVNALELDDSALYLCASSLEGLAETQYFGPGTRLLVL.

About this clone: The same CDR3 is also encoded by other DNA sequences in this sample. The genes are TRBV2 and TRBJ1-5, with D possibly matching TRBD1 (5 bases). Trimming pared 5 bases from V and 0 bases from J, leaving 11 bases between. Germline V lookup: CDR1 SNHLY, CDR2 FYNNEI. This CDR3 has 15 amino acids. CDR3 in DNA: TGTGCCAGCAGTCCCGACAGCTATAGCAATCAGCCCCAGCATTTT. Protein sequence: CASSPDSYSNQPQHF. Looking up the rest from reference TRBV2 and TRBJ1-5 gives the full variable domain: EPEVTQTPSHQVTQMGQEVILRCVPISNHLYFYWYRQILGQKVEFLVSFYNNEISEKSEIFDDQFSVERPDGSNFTLKIRSTKLEDSAMYFCASSPDSYSNQPQHFGDGTRLSIL.

This chain uses TRBV9 with TRBJ2-7; possible D gene TRBD1, 9 bases. Germline CDR1 SGDLS, CDR2 YYNGEE. The CDR3 consists of 14 residues. V was trimmed by 4 bases and J by 4 bases, leaving 15 bases between them. The CDR3 DNA follows: TGTGCCAGCAGCTCGGGGGGGACAGGGTACGAGCAGTACTTC. This codes for CASSSGGTGYEQYF.

Ten or more counts support this clone. The gene calls are TRBV18 and TRBJ2-7; D might be TRBD1 (5 bases). The CDR3 is 17 amino acids. The V end was cut by 3 bases, the J end by 0 bases, with 18 bases between. CDR1 and CDR2 (germline): KGHSH, LQKENI. The CDR3 region has the DNA TGTGCCAGCTCACCCCCCCACCGGACACTCGGCTCCTACGAGCAGTACTTC. Its translation: CASSPPHRTLGSYEQYF.

The chain recombines TRBV7-9 with TRBJ2-1; 11 nucleotides line up with TRBD2. CDR3 size: 15 residues. From germline, CDR1 is SEHNR and CDR2 FQNEAQ (reference sequence). J was trimmed by 4 bases and V by 2 bases; bases with no gene match: 1. The chain's CDR3 is CASSLPSGGYNEQFF. CDR3 nucleotides: TGTGCCAGCAGCTTACCTAGCGGGGGGTACAATGAGCAGTTCTTC. The entire variable domain, with the rest obtained from reference TRBV7-9 and TRBJ2-1, is as follows: DTGVSQNPRHKITKRGQNVTFRCDPISEHNRLYWYRQTLGQGPEFLTYFQNEAQLEKSRLLSDRFSAERPKGSFSTLEIQRTEQGDSAMYLCASSLPSGGYNEQFFGPGTRLTVL.

This chain joins TRBV19 and TRBJ2-2; possibly TRBD1 for D (6 bases). V was clipped by 4 bases and J by 0 bases, with 9 bases between them. The CDR3 spans 15 residues. CDR1 and CDR2 from the germline V gene are LNHDA and SQIVND (reference sequence). DNA for the CDR3: TGTGCCAGTAGTAATGGGGGCCCGAACACCGGGGAGCTGTTTTTT. Protein product: CASSNGGPNTGELFF.

This clone turned up a few times. The chain employs TRBV10-1 and TRBJ2-7; maybe TRBD1 (6 bases). There are 11 residues in the CDR3. Germline assignment: CDR1 WNHNN and CDR2 SYGVQD (reference sequence). Between the trimmed V and J ends, which lost 4 bases and 10 bases, there was a span of 11 bases. The CDR3 DNA reads TGCGCCAGCAGTGGAGGGGGACAACAGTACTTC. This gives the protein CASSGGGQQYF.

The V gene is TRBV28, the J gene TRBJ2-7, with TRBD1 matching 11 bases. V lost 5 bases and J lost 6; bases outside the gene matches: 15. The CDR3 is 17 residues long. CDR1 MDHEN and CDR2 SYDVKM come from the germline V gene. The CDR3 spells CASSPKDRGLPRVEQYF. The CDR3 coding sequence is TGTGCCAGCAGTCCCAAGGACAGGGGGCTTCCGAGGGTCGAGCAGTACTTC.

This chain uses TRBV10-3 with TRBJ2-1, with 12 nucleotides matching TRBD2. From germline, CDR1 is ENHRY and CDR2 SYGVKD. The CDR3 totals 21 residues. The trim removed 3 bases at V and 0 bases at J, leaving 15 bases unmatched. The CDR3 DNA sequence: TGTGCCATCAGTGACTACCTACTAGCGGGGGGTGGTAAAAGCTCCTACAATGAGCAGTTCTTC. Protein sequence: CAISDYLLAGGGKSSYNEQFF.